The 17 T cell receptor beta chains presented below share a single source sample, sequenced in a study of post-analysis software for immune sequencing data. Study findings and constraints: Patients showed TRBV5-6, TRBV5-1 and TRBV20-1 among five TRBV segments more frequent than in controls.

These receptors' antigens are unknown. Researchers reported that TCR beta cDNA libraries carried unique molecular identifiers. TCRdb redid the calling of the PCR reads with MiXCR, one entry per CDR3 protein. Of a few hundred thousand distinct CDR3 sequences in the sample, approximately 38% were seen once. The sequenced sample consisted of blood. All receptors come from a girl under 18 with multiple sclerosis.

The chain is built from TRBV20-1 and TRBJ2-7; 9 nucleotides match TRBD1. This CDR3 contains 16 residues. J gave up 6 bases and V 5 bases, and 17 bases lay outside the gene matches. Per germline, CDR1 DFQATT and CDR2 SNEGSKA (reference sequence). CDR3 in amino acids: CSAGTTGGVLYSEQYF. The CDR3 nucleotides are TGCAGTGCTGGAACTACAGGGGGCGTTTTGTACTCCGAGCAGTACTTC.

Ten or more counts support this clonotype. The chain carries TRBV7-2 and TRBJ2-7, with 9 bases aligning to TRBD1. CDR1 is SGHTA and CDR2 is FQGNSA in the germline V gene. J lost 0 bases, V lost 5 bases, and 14 bases had no gene match. The CDR3 spans 18 residues. CDR3 nucleotides: TGTGCCAGCAGCCAAGGGACAGGGCCCCGAACGTCCTCCTACGAGCAGTACTTC. Translated, it gives CASSQGTGPRTSSYEQYF. Combining the CDR3 with reference TRBV7-2 and TRBJ2-7 gives the whole variable domain GAGVSQSPSNKVTEKGKDVELRCDPISGHTALYWYRQSLGQGLEFLIYFQGNSAPDKSGLPSDRFSAERTGGSVSTLTIQRTQQEDSAVYLCASSQGTGPRTSSYEQYFGPGTRLTVT.

This sequence joins TRBV9 and TRBJ2-5, with 8 nucleotides matching TRBD2. Germline V gene sequence: CDR1 SGDLS, CDR2 YYNGEE. The CDR3 spans 15 residues. V trimming: 0 bases; J trimming: 5 bases; junction bases outside the gene matches: 6. DNA of the CDR3: TGTGCCAGCAGCGTAGATCCTAGCGGGCAGGAGACCCAGTACTTC. Translated, it gives CASSVDPSGQETQYF.

This chain links TRBV27 with TRBJ2-7; 7 bases line up with TRBD1. There are 13 residues in the CDR3. CDR1 is MNHEY and CDR2 is SMNVEV in the germline V gene (reference sequence). J gave up 8 bases and V 6 bases, and 10 bases lay outside the gene matches. CDR3 sequence reads: CASRAGTAPKQYF. The DNA of the CDR3 is TGTGCCAGCAGGGCCGGGACAGCTCCCAAGCAGTACTTC.

Concerning this clonotype: A read error may produce the germline difference seen at one junction end. The J gene is TRBJ1-1, the V gene TRBV6-5, with a tentative D call TRBD1 (6 bases). Per germline, CDR1 MNHEY and CDR2 SVGAGI. This CDR3 is 14 amino acids long. CDR3 DNA: TGTGCCAGCAGCCGAGGGAGGGGGAACACTGAGGCTTTCTTT. Translated: CASSRGRGNTEAFF.

The rearrangement links TRBV5-1 to TRBJ2-1; 12 bases are a match to TRBD2. The CDR3 is made up of 16 amino acids. After removal of 4 bases from V and 4 bases from J, the junction contained 6 bases not matched to a gene. Germline CDR1 SGHRS, CDR2 YFSETQ. CDR3 residues: CASSAGLAGTYNEQFF. In DNA form, the CDR3 reads TGCGCCAGCAGCGCTGGACTAGCGGGGACATACAATGAGCAGTTCTTC.

The chain has TRBV28 and TRBJ2-7; D perhaps matches TRBD1 (5 bases). V lost 6 bases, J lost 0 bases, and 12 bases lay in between. The CDR3 is 14 residues long. Per germline, CDR1 MDHEN and CDR2 SYDVKM. The CDR3 is CASRGTGYSYEQYF. CDR3 coding DNA: TGTGCCAGCAGAGGCACAGGATACTCCTACGAGCAGTACTTC.

V usage is TRBV12-3 or TRBV12-4 and J usage is TRBJ1-6; possibly TRBD1 for D (6 bases). Trimming removed 6 bases at V and 5 bases at J, with 11 bases between. This CDR3 region has 14 residues. This CDR3 reads CASSTGTNNSPLHF. CDR3 in DNA: TGTGCCAGCAGCACCGGGACAAATAATTCACCCCTCCACTTT.

The V gene is TRBV6-5, the J gene TRBJ1-6; D is unresolved. CDR1 and CDR2 (germline): MNHEY, SVGAGI. CDR3 length equals 13 residues. The V end lost 6 bases, the J end lost 10 bases, and 13 bases lay between the germline ends. DNA of the CDR3: TGTGCCAGCAGCCCCGTGGATGGGTCACCCCTCCACTTT. This codes for CASSPVDGSPLHF.

This clonotype was detected only a few times. The chain uses TRBV18 and TRBJ1-2, with 7 bases matching TRBD1. Germline-derived CDR1 and CDR2 are KGHSH and LQKENI. J gave up 3 bases and V 6 bases, and 4 bases lay outside the gene matches. The CDR3 length is 13 residues. The CDR3 bases are TGTGCCAGCTCCCAGGGGGAGGACTATGGCTACACCTTC. As protein: CASSQGEDYGYTF.

The chain links TRBV12-3 or TRBV12-4 to TRBJ2-1; 11 bases map to TRBD2. V gave up 6 bases and J gave up 7 bases; unmatched junction bases: 8. This CDR3 spans 15 amino acids. CDR3 in amino acids: CASRLGLAGANEQFF. The CDR3 DNA is TGTGCCAGCAGGCTTGGACTAGCGGGCGCAAATGAGCAGTTCTTC.

In regard to this clonotype: A much larger clone differs from this one at a single base, so this may be a read error. The chain joins TRBV6-2 or TRBV6-3 to TRBJ2-4; D remains unclear. Germline lookup yields CDR1 MNHEY and CDR2 SVGEGT. The CDR3 is made up of 15 amino acids. The CDR3, as DNA: TGTGCCAACAGTCCCCTCCAGGACCCTAAAAACATTCAGTACTTC. Its protein is CANSPLQDPKNIQYF.

The CDR3, as DNA: TGCGCCAGCAGCGAGGGGGCTACAGATACGCAGTATTTT. Amino acids: CASSEGATDTQYF. The J gene is TRBJ2-3, the V gene TRBV10-1, with TRBD1 matching over 7 bases. The germline V gene has CDR1 WNHNN and CDR2 SYGVQD (reference sequence). The V gene end was trimmed by 6 bases and the J gene end by 3 bases; junction bases not matched to a gene: 3. The CDR3 runs 13 residues.

The gene calls are TRBV4-1 and TRBJ2-7, with 7 nucleotides matching TRBD1. The germline V gene encodes CDR1 MGHRA and CDR2 YSYEKL. CDR3 size: 15 residues. J was trimmed by 0 bases and V by 2 bases; bases with no gene match: 4. CDR3 sequence reads: CASSQPTGSSYEQYF. CDR3 coding DNA: TGCGCCAGCAGCCAACCGACAGGGAGCTCCTACGAGCAGTACTTC.

This clonotype was picked up one time. The chain carries TRBV20-1 and TRBJ1-6; D possibly corresponds to TRBD1 (6 bases). The germline V gene has CDR1 DFQATT and CDR2 SNEGSKA (reference sequence). The V end was cut by 5 bases, the J end by 8 bases, with 16 bases between. This CDR3 region has 14 residues. For the CDR3, the DNA is TGCAGTGCTCCGATGACAGGACGAGATTCACCCCTCCACTTT. This sequence encodes CSAPMTGRDSPLHF.

This chain joins TRBV20-1 and TRBJ2-7, with 12 bases fitting TRBD2. CDR1 is DFQATT, CDR2 SNEGSKA, per germline (reference sequence). V lost 6 bases to trimming and J lost 6 bases; unmatched junction nucleotides: 15. The CDR3 sequence is 16 residues long. The CDR3 here is CSATGTSGRPSGEQYF. The CDR3 coding sequence is TGCAGTGCGACCGGGACTAGCGGGCGACCGTCGGGCGAGCAGTACTTC.

A few counts support this clonotype. The chain uses TRBV5-1 and TRBJ2-5; 7 bases line up with TRBD1. The germline V gene has CDR1 SGHRS and CDR2 YFSETQ. V lost 5 bases and J lost 5; bases outside the gene matches: 12. The CDR3 consists of 15 residues. The CDR3 coding sequence is TGCGCCAGCAGACCGCAAGGGACAGTAGGGGAGACCCAGTACTTC. Its protein product is CASRPQGTVGETQYF.